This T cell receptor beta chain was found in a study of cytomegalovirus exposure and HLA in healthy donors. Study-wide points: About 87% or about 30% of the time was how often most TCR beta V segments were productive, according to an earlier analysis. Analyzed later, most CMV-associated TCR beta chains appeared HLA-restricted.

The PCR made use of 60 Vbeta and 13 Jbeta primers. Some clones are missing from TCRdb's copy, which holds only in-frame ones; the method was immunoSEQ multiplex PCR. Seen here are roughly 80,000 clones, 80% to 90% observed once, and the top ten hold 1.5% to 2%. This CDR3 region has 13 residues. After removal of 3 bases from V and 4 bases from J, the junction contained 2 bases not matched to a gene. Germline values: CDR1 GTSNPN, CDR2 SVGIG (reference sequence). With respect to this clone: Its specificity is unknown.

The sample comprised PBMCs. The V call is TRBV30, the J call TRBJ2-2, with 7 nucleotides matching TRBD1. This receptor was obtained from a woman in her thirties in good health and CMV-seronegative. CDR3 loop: CAWRGQSTGELFF. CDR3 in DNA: TGTGCCTGGAGGGGACAGAGCACCGGGGAGCTGTTTTTT. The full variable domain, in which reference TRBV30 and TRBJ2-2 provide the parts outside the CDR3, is SQTIHQWPATLVQPVGSPLSLECTVEGTSNPNLYWYRQAAGRGLQLLFYSVGIGQISSEVPQNLSASRPQDRQFILSSKKLLLSDSGFYLCAWRGQSTGELFFGEGSRLTVL.